Sequencing of this TCR beta chain was carried out in a study of blood T cell repertoires in COVID-19. Study information: COVID-19 samples collected from the United States, Italy and Spain covered acute and convalescent phases. T cells, B-cell-depleted T cells, or PBMCs supplied cDNA or gDNA.

As originally analysed: Reference gene primer amplification gave nucleated cell count estimates. Libraries were prepared by immunoSEQ multiplex PCR; TCRdb keeps only in-frame clonotypes and omits some of them. V, J and clone size are those of that table, while D and trimming were read from the DNA. The sample records about 120,000 clones, 77% being singletons. Trimming stripped 2 bases from V and 5 bases from J, with 7 bases between. CDR1 SGHDN and CDR2 FVKESK come from the germline V gene. CDR3 size: 12 residues. The sample taken for sequencing was peripheral blood. This TCR came from a human donor in a cohort sampled during active COVID-19. The chain recombines TRBV14 with TRBJ2-7; D is ambiguous. The CDR3 coding sequence is TGTGCCAGCAGCCAATCTGTCCACGAGCAGTACTTC. Amino acids: CASSQSVHEQYF.